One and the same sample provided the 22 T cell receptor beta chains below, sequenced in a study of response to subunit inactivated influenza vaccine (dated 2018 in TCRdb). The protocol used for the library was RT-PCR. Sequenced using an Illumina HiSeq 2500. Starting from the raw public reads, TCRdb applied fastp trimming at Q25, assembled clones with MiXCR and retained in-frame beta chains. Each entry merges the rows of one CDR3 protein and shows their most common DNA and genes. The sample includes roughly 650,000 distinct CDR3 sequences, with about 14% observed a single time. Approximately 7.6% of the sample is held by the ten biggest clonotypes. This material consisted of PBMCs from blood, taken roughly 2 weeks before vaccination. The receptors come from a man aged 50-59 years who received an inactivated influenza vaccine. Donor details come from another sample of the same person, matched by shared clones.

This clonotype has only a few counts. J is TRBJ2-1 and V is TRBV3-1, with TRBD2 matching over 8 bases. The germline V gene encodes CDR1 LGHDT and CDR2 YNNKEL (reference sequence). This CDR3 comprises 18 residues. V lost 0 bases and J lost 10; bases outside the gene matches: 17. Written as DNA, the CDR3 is TGTGCCAGCAGCCAAGAAATCCCCTTACTAGCGGAGACCTACGAGCAGTTCTTC. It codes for CASSQEIPLLAETYEQFF.

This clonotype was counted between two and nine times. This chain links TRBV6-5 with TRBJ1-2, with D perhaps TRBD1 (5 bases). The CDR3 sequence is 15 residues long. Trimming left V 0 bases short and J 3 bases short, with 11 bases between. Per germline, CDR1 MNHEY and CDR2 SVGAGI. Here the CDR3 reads CASSYSPRGDYGYTF. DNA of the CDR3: TGTGCCAGCAGTTACTCCCCCCGGGGGGACTATGGCTACACCTTC.

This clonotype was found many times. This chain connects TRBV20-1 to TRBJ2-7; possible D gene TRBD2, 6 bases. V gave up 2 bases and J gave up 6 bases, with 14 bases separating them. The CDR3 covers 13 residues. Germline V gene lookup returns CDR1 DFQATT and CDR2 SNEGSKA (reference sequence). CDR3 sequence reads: CSARRDSPLEQYF. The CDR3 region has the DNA TGCAGTGCTAGACGGGACTCTCCCCTCGAGCAGTACTTC.

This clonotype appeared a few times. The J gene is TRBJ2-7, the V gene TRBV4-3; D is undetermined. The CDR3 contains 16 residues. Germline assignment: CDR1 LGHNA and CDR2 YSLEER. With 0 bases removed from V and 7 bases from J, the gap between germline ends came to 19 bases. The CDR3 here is CASSQEVGPLSLEQYF. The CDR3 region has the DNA TGCGCCAGCAGCCAAGAGGTTGGTCCCTTGAGCTTAGAGCAGTACTTC.

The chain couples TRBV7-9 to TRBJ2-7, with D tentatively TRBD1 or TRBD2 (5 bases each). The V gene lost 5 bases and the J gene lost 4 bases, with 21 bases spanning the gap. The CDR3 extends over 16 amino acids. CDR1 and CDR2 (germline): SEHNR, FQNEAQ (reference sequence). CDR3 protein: CASSPPTGTGFYEQYF. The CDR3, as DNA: TGTGCCAGCAGCCCCCCAACGGGGACCGGGTTTTACGAGCAGTACTTC.

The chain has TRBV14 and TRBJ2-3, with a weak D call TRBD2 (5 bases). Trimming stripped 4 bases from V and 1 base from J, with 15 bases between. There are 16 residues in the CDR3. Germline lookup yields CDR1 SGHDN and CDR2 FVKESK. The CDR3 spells CASSRYRGSGTDTQYF. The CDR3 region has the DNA TGTGCCAGCAGCCGCTACCGGGGAAGCGGCACAGATACGCAGTATTTT.

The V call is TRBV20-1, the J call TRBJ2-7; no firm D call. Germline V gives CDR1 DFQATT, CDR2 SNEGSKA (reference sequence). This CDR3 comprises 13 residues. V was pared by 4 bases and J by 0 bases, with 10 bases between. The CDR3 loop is CSAMAASSYEQYF. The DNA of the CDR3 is TGCAGTGCTATGGCGGCGAGCTCCTACGAGCAGTACTTC.

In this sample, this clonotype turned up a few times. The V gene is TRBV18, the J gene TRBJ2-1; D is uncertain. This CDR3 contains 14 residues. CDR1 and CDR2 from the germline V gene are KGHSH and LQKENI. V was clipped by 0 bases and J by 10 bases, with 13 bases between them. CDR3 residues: CASSPPPGLPEQFF. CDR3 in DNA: TGTGCCAGCTCACCACCCCCCGGCCTTCCCGAGCAGTTCTTC.

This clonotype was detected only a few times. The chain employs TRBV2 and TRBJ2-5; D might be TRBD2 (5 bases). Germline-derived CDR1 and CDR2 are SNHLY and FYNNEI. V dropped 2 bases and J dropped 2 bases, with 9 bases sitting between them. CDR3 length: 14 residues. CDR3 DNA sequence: TGTGCCAGCAGTGAATTTGGCGGGCAAGAGACCCAGTACTTC. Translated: CASSEFGGQETQYF.

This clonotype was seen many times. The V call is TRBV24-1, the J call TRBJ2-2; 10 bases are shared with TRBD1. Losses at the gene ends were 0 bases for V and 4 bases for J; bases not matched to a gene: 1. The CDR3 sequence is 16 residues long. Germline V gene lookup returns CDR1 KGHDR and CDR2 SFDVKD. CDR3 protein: CATSDLRTGGTGELFF. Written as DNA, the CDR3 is TGTGCCACCAGTGATTTGAGGACAGGGGGCACCGGGGAGCTGTTTTTT.

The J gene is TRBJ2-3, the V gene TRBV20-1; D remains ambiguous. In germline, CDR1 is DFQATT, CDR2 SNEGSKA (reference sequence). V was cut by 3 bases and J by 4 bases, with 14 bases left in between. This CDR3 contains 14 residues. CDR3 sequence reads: CSASRFGLSDTQYF. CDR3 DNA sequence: TGCAGTGCTAGTCGGTTCGGGCTTTCAGATACGCAGTATTTT.

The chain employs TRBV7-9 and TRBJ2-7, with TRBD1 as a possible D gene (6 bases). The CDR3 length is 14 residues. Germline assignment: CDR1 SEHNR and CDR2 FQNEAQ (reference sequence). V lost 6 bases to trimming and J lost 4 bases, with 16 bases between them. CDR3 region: CASSYNRAPYEQYF. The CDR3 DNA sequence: TGTGCCAGCAGTTATAACAGGGCTCCGTACGAGCAGTACTTC.

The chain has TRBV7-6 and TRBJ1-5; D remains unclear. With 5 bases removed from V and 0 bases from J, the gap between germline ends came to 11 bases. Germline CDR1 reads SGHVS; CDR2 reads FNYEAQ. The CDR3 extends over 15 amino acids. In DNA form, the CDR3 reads TGTGCCAGCAGCCCCGAGGGTCATAGCAATCAGCCCCAGCATTTT. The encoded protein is CASSPEGHSNQPQHF.

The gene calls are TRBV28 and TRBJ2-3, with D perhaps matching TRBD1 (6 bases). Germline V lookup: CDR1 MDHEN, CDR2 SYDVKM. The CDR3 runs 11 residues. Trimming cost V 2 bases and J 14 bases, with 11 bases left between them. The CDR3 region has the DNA TGTGCCAGCAGTTTAGAGGGCAGGGGGTATTTT. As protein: CASSLEGRGYF.

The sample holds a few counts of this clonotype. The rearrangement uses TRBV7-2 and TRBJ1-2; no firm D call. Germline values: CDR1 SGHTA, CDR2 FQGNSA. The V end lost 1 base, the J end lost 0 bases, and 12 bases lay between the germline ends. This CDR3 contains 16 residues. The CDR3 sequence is CASSLGPGRANYGYTF. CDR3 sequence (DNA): TGTGCCAGCAGCTTAGGGCCAGGCCGAGCTAACTATGGCTACACCTTC.

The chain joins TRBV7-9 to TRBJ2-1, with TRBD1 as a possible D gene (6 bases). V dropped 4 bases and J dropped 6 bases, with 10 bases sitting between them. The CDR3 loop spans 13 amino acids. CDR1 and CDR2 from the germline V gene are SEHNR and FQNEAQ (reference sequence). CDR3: CASSSQGSNEQFF. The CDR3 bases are TGTGCCAGCAGCTCTCAGGGGTCCAATGAGCAGTTCTTC.

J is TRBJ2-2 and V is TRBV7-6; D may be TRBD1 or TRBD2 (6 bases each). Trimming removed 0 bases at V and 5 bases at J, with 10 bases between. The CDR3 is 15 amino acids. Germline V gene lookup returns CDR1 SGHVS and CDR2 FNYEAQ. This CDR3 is CASSLAQGRTGELFF. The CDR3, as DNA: TGTGCCAGCAGCTTAGCCCAGGGGAGGACCGGGGAGCTGTTTTTT.

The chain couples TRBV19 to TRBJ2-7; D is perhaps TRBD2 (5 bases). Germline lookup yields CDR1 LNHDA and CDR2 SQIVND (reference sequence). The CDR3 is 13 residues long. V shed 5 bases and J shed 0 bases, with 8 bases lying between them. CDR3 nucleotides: TGTGCCAGTAGTTTCGACTACTCCTACGAGCAGTACTTC. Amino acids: CASSFDYSYEQYF.

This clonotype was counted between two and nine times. DNA for the CDR3: TGTGCCACCAGCAGAGATGGCCCCAGAGATACGCAGTATTTT. Translating it yields CATSRDGPRDTQYF. The chain joins TRBV15 to TRBJ2-3, with unresolved D. The V gene lost 0 bases and the J gene lost 5 bases, with 9 bases spanning the gap. CDR1 LNHNV and CDR2 YYDKDF come from the germline V gene (reference sequence). The CDR3 contains 14 residues. Complete variable domain (other parts from reference TRBV15 and TRBJ2-3): DAMVIQNPRYQVTQFGKPVTLSCSQTLNHNVMYWYQQKSSQAPKLLFHYYDKDFNNEADTPDNFQSRRPNTSFCFLDIRSPGLGDTAMYLCATSRDGPRDTQYFGPGTRLTVL.

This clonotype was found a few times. In DNA, the CDR3 is TGCAGTGCTAGAGATAACAGGGTTAATGAAAAACTGTTTTTT. Encoded protein: CSARDNRVNEKLFF. The chain employs TRBV20-1 and TRBJ1-4; a weak D match, TRBD1 (6 bases). The CDR3 extends over 14 amino acids. V dropped 0 bases and J dropped 4 bases, with 9 bases sitting between them. In germline, CDR1 is DFQATT, CDR2 SNEGSKA (reference sequence).

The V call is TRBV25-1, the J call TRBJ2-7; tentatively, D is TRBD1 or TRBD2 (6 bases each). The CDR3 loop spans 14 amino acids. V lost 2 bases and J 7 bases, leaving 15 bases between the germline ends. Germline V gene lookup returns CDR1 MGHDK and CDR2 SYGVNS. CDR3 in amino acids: CASSEPGGSGEQYF. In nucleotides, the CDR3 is TGTGCCAGCAGTGAACCCGGGGGCTCCGGGGAGCAGTACTTC.

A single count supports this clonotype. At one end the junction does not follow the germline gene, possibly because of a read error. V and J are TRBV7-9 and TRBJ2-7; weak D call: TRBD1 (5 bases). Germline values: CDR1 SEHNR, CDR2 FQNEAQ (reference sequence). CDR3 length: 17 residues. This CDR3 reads CASSLGGPRLLTYEQCF. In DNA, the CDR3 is TGTGCCAGCAGCTTAGGGGGCCCTCGGCTCCTCACCTACGAGCAGTGCTTC.